This T cell receptor beta chain was found in a study of T cells after yellow fever vaccination. Background on the study: Those fractions that held only low numbers of cells were prepared using the SMART-Seq v4 Ultra Low Input RNA kit. Study observations and caveats: The booster response re-showed most primary clones: around 95% CD4, around 87% CD8.

Production of TCR cDNA was by 5'RACE template switching, which also added a universal primer site and UMIs. TCRdb passed the 5' RACE reads through MiXCR, listing each CDR3 protein once. The data contain fewer than 150,000 distinct CDR3 sequences, 7.7% of them seen just once; the ten biggest clones take up about 0.73%. The CDR3 is 15 amino acids. Germline assignment: CDR1 LGHNA and CDR2 YSLEER. V lost 1 base and J lost 3; bases outside the gene matches: 6. This clonotype was seen ten or more times. The antigen is undetermined. The TCR was taken from a man younger than 45 who received the YFV17D yellow fever vaccine. The sample here was CD4+ T cells sorted from PBMCs, taken 5 days after the yellow fever booster vaccination. This chain joins TRBV4-3 and TRBJ2-7; 7 nucleotides agree with TRBD1. DNA of the CDR3: TGCGCCAGCAGCCAAGCCCGGCAGGGGGTCTACGAGCAGTACTTC. Translating it yields CASSQARQGVYEQYF.